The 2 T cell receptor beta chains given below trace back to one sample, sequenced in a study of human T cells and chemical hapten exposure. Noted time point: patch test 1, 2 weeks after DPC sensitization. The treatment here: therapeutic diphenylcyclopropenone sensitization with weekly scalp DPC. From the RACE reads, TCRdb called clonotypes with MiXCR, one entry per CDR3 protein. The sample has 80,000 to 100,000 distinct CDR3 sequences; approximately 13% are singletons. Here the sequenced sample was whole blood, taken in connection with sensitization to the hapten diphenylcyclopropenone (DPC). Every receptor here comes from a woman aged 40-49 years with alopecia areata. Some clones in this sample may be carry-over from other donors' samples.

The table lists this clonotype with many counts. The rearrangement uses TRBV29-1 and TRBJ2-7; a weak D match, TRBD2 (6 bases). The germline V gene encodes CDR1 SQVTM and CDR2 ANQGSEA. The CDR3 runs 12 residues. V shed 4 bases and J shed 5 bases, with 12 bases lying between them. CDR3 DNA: TGCAGCGTTGGGGGGGAATCCGACGAGCAGTACTTC. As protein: CSVGGESDEQYF.

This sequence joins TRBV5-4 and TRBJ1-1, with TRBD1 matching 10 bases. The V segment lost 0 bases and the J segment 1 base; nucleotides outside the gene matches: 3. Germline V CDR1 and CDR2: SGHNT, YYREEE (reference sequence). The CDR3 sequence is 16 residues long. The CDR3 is CASSLGGTGANTEAFF. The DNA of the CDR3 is TGTGCCAGCAGCTTGGGAGGGACAGGGGCGAACACTGAAGCTTTCTTT. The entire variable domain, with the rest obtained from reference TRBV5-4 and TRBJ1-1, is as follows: ETGVTQSPTHLIKTRGQQVTLRCSSQSGHNTVSWYQQALGQGPQFIFQYYREEENGRGNFPPRFSGLQFPNYSSELNVNALELDDSALYLCASSLGGTGANTEAFFGQGTRLTVV.